Each of the 26 T cell receptor beta chains below was sequenced from the same sample in a study of radiotherapy plus CTLA-4 blockade in lung cancer. Profiling relied on immunoSEQ multiplex PCR, and the TCRdb table lists in-frame clones only, not all of them. This sample has around 42,000 clones, with around 63% found just once. The sample here was peripheral blood, taken from a patient treated with radiotherapy plus ipilimumab. These receptors originate from a human donor with non-small cell lung cancer who had a partial response to radiotherapy plus ipilimumab.

This chain joins TRBV2 and TRBJ1-5, with 7 bases aligning to TRBD1. Trimming at V came to 8 bases and at J to 0 bases, leaving 7 bases not matched to a gene. Germline V gene data show CDR1 as SNHLY and CDR2 as FYNNEI. The CDR3 covers 15 residues. The CDR3 region is CASGRQGYSNQPQHF. Here the CDR3 DNA reads TGTGCCAGCGGAAGACAGGGCTATAGCAATCAGCCCCAGCATTTT.

This rearrangement joins TRBV11-2 to TRBJ1-2, with TRBD1 as a possible D gene (6 bases). The length of the CDR3 is 14 residues. V lost 8 bases, J lost 8 bases, and 21 bases lay in between. In germline, CDR1 is SGHAT, CDR2 FQNNGV. CDR3 nucleotide sequence: TGTGCCAGCGGCGCCGGGACATCCCTTGAAGGCTACACCTTC. Translated: CASGAGTSLEGYTF.

This chain connects TRBV29-1 to TRBJ1-2, with TRBD1 matching 11 bases. The CDR3 runs 13 residues. Germline V CDR1 and CDR2: SQVTM, ANQGSEA. V gave up 6 bases and J gave up 4 bases; unmatched junction bases: 4. The CDR3: CSVPGQGVYGYTF. The CDR3, as DNA: TGCAGCGTACCGGGACAGGGGGTCTATGGCTACACCTTC.

This sequence joins TRBV4-1 and TRBJ2-4; tentatively, D is TRBD2 (5 bases). This CDR3 is built from 14 residues. Germline CDR1 is MGHRA and CDR2 is YSYEKL. The germline V and J ends were trimmed by 0 bases and 9 bases, with 12 bases remaining between them. The CDR3 protein is CASSQEATAGIQYF. CDR3 DNA: TGCGCCAGCAGCCAAGAAGCCACCGCGGGCATTCAGTACTTC.

The chain joins TRBV25-1 to TRBJ1-1, with 9 bases identical to TRBD1. The V segment lost 5 bases and the J segment 4 bases; nucleotides outside the gene matches: 11. CDR3 length equals 16 residues. CDR1 is MGHDK and CDR2 is SYGVNS in the germline V gene. Here the CDR3 reads CASSFRPGQGSTEAFF. The CDR3 bases are TGTGCCAGCAGTTTTCGACCGGGACAGGGAAGCACTGAAGCTTTCTTT.

The chain uses TRBV5-1 and TRBJ2-7; TRBD2 aligns across 7 bases. Trimming cost V 5 bases and J 2 bases; bases outside gene matches: 7. The CDR3 sequence is 14 residues long. Germline CDR1 SGHRS, CDR2 YFSETQ. Written as DNA, the CDR3 is TGCGCCAGCAGACAAGAGCGGGGAACCTACGAGCAGTACTTC. It specifies CASRQERGTYEQYF.

The chain links TRBV30 to TRBJ1-1, with D unresolved. V lost 3 bases and J lost 1, with 12 bases in between. CDR1 GTSNPN and CDR2 SVGIG come from the germline V gene (reference sequence). The CDR3 has 14 residues. Here the CDR3 reads CAWSREETNTEAFF. The CDR3 DNA reads as TGTGCCTGGAGCCGTGAGGAGACGAACACTGAAGCTTTCTTT.

A few counts support this clone. V usage is TRBV5-6 and J usage is TRBJ1-3; D unresolved. CDR1 is SGHDT, CDR2 YYEEEE, per germline. V was trimmed by 2 bases and J by 0 bases, leaving 12 bases between them. This CDR3 has 16 amino acids. The CDR3, as DNA: TGTGCCAGCAGCTTTCGGACTGTTAGCTCTGGAAACACCATATATTTT. Encoded protein: CASSFRTVSSGNTIYF.

V is TRBV5-8 and J is TRBJ2-7; TRBD1 matches 7 bases. In germline, CDR1 is SGHTS, CDR2 YDEGEE. This CDR3 contains 15 residues. V trimming: 1 base; J trimming: 2 bases; junction bases outside the gene matches: 6. DNA of the CDR3: TGTGCCAGCAGCTTGTTTGGGACAGCGGCCTACGAGCAGTACTTC. This gives the protein CASSLFGTAAYEQYF.

This clone was picked up a small number of times. The chain carries TRBV6-5 and TRBJ1-5; TRBD1 is a possible D gene (5 bases). Germline CDR1 MNHEY, CDR2 SVGAGI. Between the trimmed V and J ends, which lost 6 bases and 9 bases, there was a span of 15 bases. The CDR3 has 13 residues. The DNA for the CDR3 is TGTGCCAGCAGCCCCGGACAAGGGCGGCCCCAGCATTTT. Translated, it gives CASSPGQGRPQHF.

The chain is built from TRBV5-1 and TRBJ2-5; TRBD2 matches 9 bases. V gave up 2 bases and J gave up 3 bases; unmatched junction bases: 2. The CDR3 has 14 residues. CDR1 and CDR2 from the germline V gene are SGHRS and YFSETQ. Written as DNA, the CDR3 is TGCGCCAGCAGCTTACGGACTAGCGAAGAGACCCAGTACTTC. As protein: CASSLRTSEETQYF.

This rearrangement joins TRBV10-1 to TRBJ2-2, with TRBD2 identical over 7 bases. The CDR3 is 17 amino acids. The ends lost 1 base at V and 4 bases at J; junction bases unmatched: 9. Germline V CDR1 and CDR2: WNHNN, SYGVQD (reference sequence). For the CDR3, the DNA is TGCGCCAGCAGTGAGTTTTCACCGGGACTAATCACCGGGGAGCTGTTTTTT. Translated, it gives CASSEFSPGLITGELFF.

This clone came up once. The gene calls are TRBV4-1 and TRBJ1-2, with TRBD1 matching 9 bases. CDR1 MGHRA and CDR2 YSYEKL come from the germline V gene. The CDR3 length is 16 residues. Trimming took 5 bases from V and 1 from J; bases not matched to a gene: 8. The CDR3 coding sequence is TGCGCCAGCAGCTCGGACAGGGGAGATTATAACTATGGCTACACCTTC. Translation: CASSSDRGDYNYGYTF.

The chain joins TRBV5-1 to TRBJ1-2; 9 positions agree with TRBD1. Germline loops: CDR1 SGHRS, CDR2 YFSETQ. Trimming at V came to 3 bases and at J to 5 bases, leaving 2 bases not matched to a gene. The CDR3 contains 13 residues. CDR3: CASSWDRDYGYTF. The CDR3 DNA sequence: TGCGCCAGCAGCTGGGACAGGGATTATGGCTACACCTTC. Combining the CDR3 with reference TRBV5-1 and TRBJ1-2 gives the whole variable domain KAGVTQTPRYLIKTRGQQVTLSCSPISGHRSVSWYQQTPGQGLQFLFEYFSETQRNKGNFPGRFSGRQFSNSRSEMNVSTLELGDSALYLCASSWDRDYGYTFGSGTRLTVV.

The chain uses TRBV9 and TRBJ2-5; 12 bases align to TRBD2. The junction had 3 bases not matched to a gene; V was cut back by 0 bases and J by 0 bases. Germline assignment: CDR1 SGDLS and CDR2 YYNGEE. This CDR3 region has 17 residues. The DNA of the CDR3 is TGTGCCAGCAGCGTAGGAGCTAGCGGGGGGGACCAAGAGACCCAGTACTTC. As protein: CASSVGASGGDQETQYF.

V is TRBV29-1 and J is TRBJ1-4; possible D gene TRBD1, 5 bases. The ends were cut back, 0 bases at V and 8 bases at J, with 13 bases in the middle. The CDR3 is made up of 14 amino acids. Germline V gene lookup returns CDR1 SQVTM and CDR2 ANQGSEA. The CDR3 sequence: CSVEDAGKGEKLFF. CDR3 nucleotides: TGCAGCGTTGAAGACGCAGGGAAAGGCGAAAAACTGTTTTTT.

V is TRBV5-6 and J is TRBJ2-3; 9 bases are shared with TRBD2. The CDR3 length is 15 residues. V was clipped by 0 bases and J by 3 bases; unmatched bases: 2. CDR1 SGHDT and CDR2 YYEEEE come from the germline V gene. In DNA, the CDR3 is TGTGCCAGCAGCTTGGCTCTAGCGGGGACAGATACGCAGTATTTT. It translates to CASSLALAGTDTQYF.

V gene TRBV9 combines with J gene TRBJ2-2, with 8 positions matching TRBD2. Trimming cost V 2 bases and J 6 bases; bases outside gene matches: 24. CDR1 is SGDLS and CDR2 is YYNGEE in the germline V gene. CDR3 length: 21 amino acids. The CDR3 here is CASSVEMWLAGSPGNSGELFF. CDR3 bases: TGTGCCAGCAGCGTCGAAATGTGGCTAGCGGGCTCACCGGGGAATTCCGGGGAGCTGTTTTTT.

CDR3 protein: CASSFKNTEAFF. For the CDR3, the DNA is TGTGCCAGCAGCTTTAAGAACACTGAAGCTTTCTTT. V gene TRBV7-2 combines with J gene TRBJ1-1, with no clear D. Trimming removed 3 bases at V and 1 base at J, with 3 bases between. CDR1 and CDR2 from the germline V gene are SGHTA and FQGNSA. The CDR3 is 12 amino acids.

Points on this clone: A read error may account for a junction end that differs from germline. The rearrangement joins TRBV7-7 to TRBJ2-5; perhaps TRBD1 as D (6 bases). CDR1 and CDR2 from the germline V gene are SSHAT and FNYEAQ (reference sequence). This CDR3 is 13 amino acids long. This chain's CDR3 is CASSTQGSGTQYF. Here the CDR3 DNA reads TGTGCTAGCAGTACACAGGGCAGTGGGACCCAGTACTTC. Looking up the rest from reference TRBV7-7 and TRBJ2-5 gives the full variable domain: GAGVSQSPRYKVTKRGQDVTLRCDPISSHATLYWYQQALGQGPEFLTYFNYEAQPDKSGLPSDRFSAERPEGSISTLTIQRTEQRDSAMYRCASSTQGSGTQYFGPGTRLLVL.

The chain is built from TRBV18 and TRBJ2-7; 7 bases map to TRBD1. CDR3 length equals 12 residues. CDR1 and CDR2 from the germline V gene are KGHSH and LQKENI. V was pared by 4 bases and J by 5 bases, with 2 bases of the junction left unmatched. The CDR3, as DNA: TGTGCCAGCTCACAGGGGGCCCACGAGCAGTACTTC. It specifies CASSQGAHEQYF.

The chain combines TRBV5-8 with TRBJ2-2; no clear D. Germline V CDR1 and CDR2: SGHTS, YDEGEE. Trimming removed 2 bases at V and 5 bases at J, with 7 bases between. CDR3 length: 13 amino acids. The CDR3 region is CASSFLLTGELFF. DNA of the CDR3: TGTGCCAGCAGCTTCCTACTAACCGGGGAGCTGTTTTTT.

This clone was observed many times. The J gene is TRBJ2-1, the V gene TRBV5-1, with D possibly matching TRBD2 (6 bases). Germline assignment: CDR1 SGHRS and CDR2 YFSETQ. The CDR3 consists of 15 residues. The V gene lost 0 bases and the J gene lost 0 bases, with 7 bases spanning the gap. CDR3 nucleotide sequence: TGCGCCAGCAGCTTGGTAGCGGCCTCCTACAATGAGCAGTTCTTC. As protein: CASSLVAASYNEQFF. The whole variable domain, filled in from reference TRBV5-1 and TRBJ2-1, reads KAGVTQTPRYLIKTRGQQVTLSCSPISGHRSVSWYQQTPGQGLQFLFEYFSETQRNKGNFPGRFSGRQFSNSRSEMNVSTLELGDSALYLCASSLVAASYNEQFFGPGTRLTVL.

The rearrangement uses TRBV29-1 and TRBJ1-1, with 10 bases matching TRBD1. The CDR3 has 13 residues. Germline V gene lookup returns CDR1 SQVTM and CDR2 ANQGSEA. V shed 1 base, J shed 4 bases, and the junction held 0 bases outside the gene matches. The DNA for the CDR3 is TGCAGCGTTGAAGGACAGGGGGCCACTGAAGCTTTCTTT. This translates into CSVEGQGATEAFF.

CDR3 in amino acids: CASSSLGQGNYNEQFF. The CDR3 nucleotides are TGTGCCAGCAGCTCACTCGGACAGGGGAATTACAATGAGCAGTTCTTC. The rearrangement uses TRBV11-2 and TRBJ2-1; TRBD1 aligns across 9 bases. V shed 4 bases, J shed 4 bases, and the junction held 8 bases outside the gene matches. The CDR3 covers 16 residues. The germline gives CDR1 SGHAT, CDR2 FQNNGV.

The chain couples TRBV2 to TRBJ1-1; D possibly corresponds to TRBD1 (6 bases). In germline, CDR1 is SNHLY, CDR2 FYNNEI. V was cut by 6 bases and J by 1 base, with 15 bases left in between. This CDR3 has 15 residues. DNA for the CDR3: TGTGCCAGCAGCCAACAGGGCCCCTGGAACACTGAAGCTTTCTTT. Translating it yields CASSQQGPWNTEAFF. The full variable domain, in which reference TRBV2 and TRBJ1-1 provide the parts outside the CDR3, is EPEVTQTPSHQVTQMGQEVILRCVPISNHLYFYWYRQILGQKVEFLVSFYNNEISEKSEIFDDQFSVERPDGSNFTLKIRSTKLEDSAMYFCASSQQGPWNTEAFFGQGTRLTVV.